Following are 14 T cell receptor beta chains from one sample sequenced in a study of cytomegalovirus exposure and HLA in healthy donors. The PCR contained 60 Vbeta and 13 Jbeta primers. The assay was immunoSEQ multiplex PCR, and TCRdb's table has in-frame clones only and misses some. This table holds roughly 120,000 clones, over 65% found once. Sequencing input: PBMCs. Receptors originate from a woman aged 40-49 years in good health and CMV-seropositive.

Here the CDR3 DNA reads TGCGCCAGCAGCTTGGTTCTAGCGGGAAACAATGAGCAGTTCTTC. Translation gives CASSLVLAGNNEQFF. This sequence joins TRBV5-1 and TRBJ2-1, with TRBD2 matching 9 bases. CDR1 is SGHRS, CDR2 YFSETQ, per germline. The CDR3 has 15 residues. V lost 0 bases and J lost 5; bases outside the gene matches: 3. The complete variable domain, with remaining parts taken from reference TRBV5-1 and TRBJ2-1, reads KAGVTQTPRYLIKTRGQQVTLSCSPISGHRSVSWYQQTPGQGLQFLFEYFSETQRNKGNFPGRFSGRQFSNSRSEMNVSTLELGDSALYLCASSLVLAGNNEQFFGPGTRLTVL.

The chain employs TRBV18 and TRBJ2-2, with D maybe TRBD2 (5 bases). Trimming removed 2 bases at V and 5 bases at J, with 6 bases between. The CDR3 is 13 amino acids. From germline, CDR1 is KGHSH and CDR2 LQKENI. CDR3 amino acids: CASSPEGTGELFF. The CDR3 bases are TGTGCCAGCTCACCAGAGGGAACCGGGGAGCTGTTTTTT.

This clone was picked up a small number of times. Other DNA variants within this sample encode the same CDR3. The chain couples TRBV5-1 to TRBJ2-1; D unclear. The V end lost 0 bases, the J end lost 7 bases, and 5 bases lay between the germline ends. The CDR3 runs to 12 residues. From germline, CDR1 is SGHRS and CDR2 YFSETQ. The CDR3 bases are TGCGCCAGCAGCTTGGTAGTAAATGAGCAGTTCTTC. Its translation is CASSLVVNEQFF.

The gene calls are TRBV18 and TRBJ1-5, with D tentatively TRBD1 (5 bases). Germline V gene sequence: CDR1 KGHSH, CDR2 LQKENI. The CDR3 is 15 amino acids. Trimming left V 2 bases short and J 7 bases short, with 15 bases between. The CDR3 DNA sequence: TGTGCCAGCTCACCAGAAACTGGAGGGGCCCAGCCCCAGCATTTT. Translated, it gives CASSPETGGAQPQHF.

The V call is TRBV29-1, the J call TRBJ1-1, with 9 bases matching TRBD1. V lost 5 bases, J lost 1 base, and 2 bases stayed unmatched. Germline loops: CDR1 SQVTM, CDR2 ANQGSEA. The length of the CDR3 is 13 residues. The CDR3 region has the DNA TGCAGCGTTCTACAGGGGGCGAACACTGAAGCTTTCTTT. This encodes CSVLQGANTEAFF.

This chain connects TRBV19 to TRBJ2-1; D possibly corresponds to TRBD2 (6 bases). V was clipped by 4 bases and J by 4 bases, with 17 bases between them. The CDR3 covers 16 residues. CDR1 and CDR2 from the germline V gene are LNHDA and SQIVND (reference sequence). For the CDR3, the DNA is TGTGCCAGTAGTAGCCTCCGGGGACTCAATTACAATGAGCAGTTCTTC. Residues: CASSSLRGLNYNEQFF.

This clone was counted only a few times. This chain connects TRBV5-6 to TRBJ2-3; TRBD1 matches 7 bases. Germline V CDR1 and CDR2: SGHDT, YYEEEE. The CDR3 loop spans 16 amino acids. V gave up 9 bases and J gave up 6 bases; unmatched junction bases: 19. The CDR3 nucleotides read TGTGCCACCGAACGGTATCAGACAGGGCGGGCGGATACGCAGTATTTT. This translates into CATERYQTGRADTQYF.

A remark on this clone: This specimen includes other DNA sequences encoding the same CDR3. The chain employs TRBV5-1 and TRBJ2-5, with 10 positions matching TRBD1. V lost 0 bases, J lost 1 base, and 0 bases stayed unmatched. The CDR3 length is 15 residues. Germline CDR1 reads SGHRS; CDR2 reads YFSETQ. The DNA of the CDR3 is TGCGCCAGCAGCTTGGGGGACAGGGGCCAAGAGACCCAGTACTTC. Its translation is CASSLGDRGQETQYF.

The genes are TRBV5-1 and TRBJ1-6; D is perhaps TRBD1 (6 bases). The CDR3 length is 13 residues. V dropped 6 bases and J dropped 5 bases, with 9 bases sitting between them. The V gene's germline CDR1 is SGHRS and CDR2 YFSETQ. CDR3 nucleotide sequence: TGCGCCAGCAAAGCAGGGGATAATTCACCCCTCCACTTT. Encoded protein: CASKAGDNSPLHF.

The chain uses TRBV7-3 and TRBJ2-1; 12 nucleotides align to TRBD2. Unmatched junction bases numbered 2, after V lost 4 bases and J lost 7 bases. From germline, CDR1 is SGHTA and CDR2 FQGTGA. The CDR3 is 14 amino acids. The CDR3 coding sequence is TGTGCCAGCAGCTCTAGCGGGGGGGCGAATGAGCAGTTCTTC. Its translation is CASSSSGGANEQFF.

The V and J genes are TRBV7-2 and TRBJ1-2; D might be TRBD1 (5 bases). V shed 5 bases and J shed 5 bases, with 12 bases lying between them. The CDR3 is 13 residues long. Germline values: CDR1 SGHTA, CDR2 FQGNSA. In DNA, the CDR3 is TGTGCCAGCAGCGTAAGGACAACTTATGGCTACACCTTC. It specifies CASSVRTTYGYTF.

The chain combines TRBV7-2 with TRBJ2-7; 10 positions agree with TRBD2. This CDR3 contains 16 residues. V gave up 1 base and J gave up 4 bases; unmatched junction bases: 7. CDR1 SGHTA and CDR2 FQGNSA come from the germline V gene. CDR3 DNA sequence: TGTGCCAGCAGCTTAGAAGGGACTAGCGTGGCGTACGAGCAGTACTTC. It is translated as CASSLEGTSVAYEQYF. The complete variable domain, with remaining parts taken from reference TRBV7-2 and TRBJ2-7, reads GAGVSQSPSNKVTEKGKDVELRCDPISGHTALYWYRQSLGQGLEFLIYFQGNSAPDKSGLPSDRFSAERTGGSVSTLTIQRTQQEDSAVYLCASSLEGTSVAYEQYFGPGTRLTVT.

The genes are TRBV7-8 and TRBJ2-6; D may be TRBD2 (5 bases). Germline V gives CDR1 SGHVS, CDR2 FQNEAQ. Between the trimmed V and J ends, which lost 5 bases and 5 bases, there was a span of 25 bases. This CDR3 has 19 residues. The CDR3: CASSPAEVGSAYWANVLTF. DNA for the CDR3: TGTGCCAGCAGCCCCGCGGAGGTGGGTTCCGCTTACTGGGCCAACGTCCTGACTTTC.

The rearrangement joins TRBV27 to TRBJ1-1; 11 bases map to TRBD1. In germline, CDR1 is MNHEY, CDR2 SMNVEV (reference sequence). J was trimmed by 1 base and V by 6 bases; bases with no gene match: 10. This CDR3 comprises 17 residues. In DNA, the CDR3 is TGTGCCAGCAGCAAAACTCCAGGACAGGGGGCGAACACTGAAGCTTTCTTT. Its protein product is CASSKTPGQGANTEAFF.